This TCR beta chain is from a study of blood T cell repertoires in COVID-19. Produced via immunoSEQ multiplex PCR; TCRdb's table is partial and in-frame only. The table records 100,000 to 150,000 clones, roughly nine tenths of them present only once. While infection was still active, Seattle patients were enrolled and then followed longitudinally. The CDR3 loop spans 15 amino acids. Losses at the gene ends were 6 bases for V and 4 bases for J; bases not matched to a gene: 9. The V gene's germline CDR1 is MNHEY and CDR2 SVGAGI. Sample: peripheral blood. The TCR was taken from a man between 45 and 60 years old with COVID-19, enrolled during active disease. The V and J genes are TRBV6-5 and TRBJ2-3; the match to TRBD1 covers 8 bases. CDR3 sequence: CASSLPDRVADTQYF. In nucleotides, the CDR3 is TGTGCCAGCAGCCTCCCGGACAGGGTTGCAGATACGCAGTATTTT.